This entry lists 5 T cell receptor beta chains sequenced from one sample in a study of blood T cell repertoires in COVID-19. Sequencing used immunoSEQ multiplex PCR; TCRdb keeps in-frame clones, though not all of them. Altogether some 160,000 clones are present, about 85% being singletons, with the ten largest covering roughly 8.1%. The sequencing input was peripheral blood. The origin of the receptors is a woman of 80 years or more with COVID-19, enrolled during active disease.

The chain recombines TRBV5-1 with TRBJ1-1; D uncertain. The V and J ends lost 4 bases and 3 bases respectively, with 13 bases between them. The CDR3 has 14 residues. Germline CDR1 reads SGHRS; CDR2 reads YFSETQ. CDR3 nucleotides: TGCGCCAGCAGCGTCGACGTTGAGGACACTGAAGCTTTCTTT. Protein: CASSVDVEDTEAFF.

The sample holds one count of this clone. V usage is TRBV27 and J usage is TRBJ1-2, with D uncertain. CDR3 length: 15 amino acids. V shed 6 bases and J shed 0 bases, with 14 bases lying between them. CDR1 is MNHEY, CDR2 SMNVEV, per germline (reference sequence). The CDR3 nucleotides read TGTGCCAGCAGCCCGGGAGGGCGACCTAACTATGGCTACACCTTC. This sequence encodes CASSPGGRPNYGYTF.

The chain joins TRBV3-1 (or the pseudogene TRBV3-2) to TRBJ1-1; unclear D gene. V was cut by 4 bases and J by 9 bases, with 9 bases left in between. Germline V gene sequence: CDR1 LGHDT, CDR2 YNNKEL (reference sequence). CDR3 length: 11 residues. The CDR3, as DNA: TGTGCCAGCAGCCTGGAGCGTCAAGCTTTCTTT. Its translation: CASSLERQAFF.

The rearrangement uses TRBV5-1 and TRBJ2-1; 15 nucleotides match TRBD2. The germline V gene encodes CDR1 SGHRS and CDR2 YFSETQ. The CDR3 runs 18 residues. J was trimmed by 8 bases and V by 4 bases; bases with no gene match: 13. The CDR3 DNA is TGCGCCAGCAGCCAGAGACCGGGACTAGCGGGAGGAGGGGATGAGCAGTTCTTC. It is translated as CASSQRPGLAGGGDEQFF.

This clone came up a few times. V is TRBV18 and J is TRBJ2-1, with unresolved D. The V gene's germline CDR1 is KGHSH and CDR2 LQKENI. V was pared by 4 bases and J by 5 bases, with 9 bases between. This CDR3 region has 13 residues. Here the CDR3 reads CASSLSQNNEQFF. CDR3 sequence (DNA): TGTGCCAGCTCACTGTCACAGAACAATGAGCAGTTCTTC.